This T cell receptor beta chain appears in the sequencing data of a study of control samples from healthy donors and cancer patients. This CDR3 is built from 15 residues. Germline-derived CDR1 and CDR2 are MNHNS and SASEGT. V was pared by 3 bases and J by 0 bases, with 9 bases between. Using immunoSEQ multiplex PCR, the repertoire was profiled, and TCRdb retains in-frame clones only, with some absent. The sample has 95,000 to 100,000 clones, approximately 90% seen once. The chain combines TRBV6-1 with TRBJ1-3, with no clear D. The TCR comes from a man in his thirties or forties in good health. Sequencing was done on a sample of blood. CDR3 amino acids: CASSEYGFSGNTIYF. The CDR3 region has the DNA TGTGCCAGCAGTGAGTACGGGTTCTCTGGAAACACCATATATTTT.